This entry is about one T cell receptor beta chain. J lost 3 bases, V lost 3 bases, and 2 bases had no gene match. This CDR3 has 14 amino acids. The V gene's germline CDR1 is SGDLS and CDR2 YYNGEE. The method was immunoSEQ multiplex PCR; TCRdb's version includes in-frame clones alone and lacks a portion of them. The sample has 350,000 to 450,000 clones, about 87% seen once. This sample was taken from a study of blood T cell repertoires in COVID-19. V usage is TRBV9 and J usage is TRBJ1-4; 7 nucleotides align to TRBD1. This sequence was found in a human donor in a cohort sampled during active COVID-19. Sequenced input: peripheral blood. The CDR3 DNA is TGTGCCAGCAGCGAAGACAGGGCTAATGAAAAACTGTTTTTT. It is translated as CASSEDRANEKLFF.